The sequence of this TCR beta chain was determined in a study of CD8 T cells in Susac syndrome. High-throughput TCR beta sequencing covered peripheral CD8+ and CD4+ T cells. cDNA came from roughly 0.53 to 1 ug RNA primed by random hexamers. The method of amplification for TCR beta CDR3 was immunoSEQ multiplex PCR, covering 54 Vbeta and 13 Jbeta. TCRdb reprocessed the immunoSEQ multiplex PCR reads via MiXCR and lists one record per CDR3 protein. The sample shows approximately 300,000 distinct CDR3 sequences, around 89% of them seen only once. The length of the CDR3 is 17 residues. Germline CDR1 reads MNHEY; CDR2 reads SVGAGI. Trimming stripped 4 bases from V and 3 bases from J, with 19 bases between.

The genes are TRBV6-5 and TRBJ2-4; possibly TRBD1 for D (5 bases). Sequencing input: CD8+ T cells from PBMCs. The origin of this receptor is a human donor with multiple sclerosis. The CDR3 DNA is TGTGCCAGCAGTTCCTTGGCAGGGTACGATGGCAAAAACATTCAGTACTTC. It is translated as CASSSLAGYDGKNIQYF.